These T cell receptor beta chains were read from a single sample in a study of control samples from healthy donors and cancer patients. Generated by immunoSEQ multiplex PCR, the TCRdb table keeps only in-frame clones and is missing some. Here the sample spans nearly 35,000 clones, 93% being singletons. The sample comprised PBMCs. Every receptor here comes from a man aged 40-55 years with colorectal cancer. Each CDR3 is given with its conserved first and last residue. The order of the fields is V gene, J gene, D gene, clone size, CDR3 length, CDR3 protein, CDR3 DNA. D genes are given only for firm matches. Clone size is stated in some rows and not others, as once, few, many or a class when expanded.

TRBV12-2	TRBJ2-1	NA	NA	16	CASRLLGDRAYNEQFF	TGTGCAAGTCGCTTACTAGGAGACAGGGCCTACAATGAGCAGTTCTTC
TRBV9	TRBJ1-1	NA	NA	14	CASSEDTMNTEAFF	TGTGCCAGCAGCGAGGACACCATGAACACTGAAGCTTTCTTT
TRBV27	TRBJ1-1	NA	NA	13	CASSGTRATEAFF	TGTGCCAGCAGCGGAACCAGGGCCACTGAAGCTTTCTTT
TRBV7-3	TRBJ2-3	NA	once	16	CASSLLGGASTDTQYF	TGTGCCAGCAGCTTATTAGGGGGGGCGAGCACAGATACGCAGTATTTT
TRBV10-1	TRBJ2-2	NA	NA	14	CASSLGGNTGELFF	TGCGCCAGCAGTCTGGGGGGGAACACCGGGGAGCTGTTTTTT
TRBV5-1	TRBJ2-3	NA	once	12	CASSLSTDTQYF	TGCGCCAGCAGCCTCAGCACAGATACGCAGTATTTT
TRBV2	TRBJ2-5	TRBD2	NA	16	CASSEGGGGQVRAQYF	TGTGCCAGCAGTGAAGGTGGCGGGGGTCAAGTTAGGGCCCAGTACTTC
TRBV30	TRBJ1-1	NA	NA	14	CAWSRRLGETEAFF	TGTGCCTGGAGTCGAAGACTAGGGGAAACTGAAGCTTTCTTT
TRBV5-1	TRBJ2-3	NA	NA	14	CASSLDPRGDTQYF	TGCGCCAGCAGCTTGGATCCCAGGGGAGATACGCAGTATTTT
TRBV6-1	TRBJ1-2	NA	NA	14	CASSEAGVAGGYTF	TGTGCCAGCAGTGAAGCGGGGGTCGCGGGTGGCTACACCTTC
TRBV5-1	TRBJ1-1	TRBD1	NA	15	CASSWSAQGGTEAFF	TGCGCCAGCAGCTGGTCAGCGCAGGGGGGCACTGAAGCTTTCTTT
TRBV29-1	TRBJ2-5	TRBD1	once	13	CSGTGQGGVTQYF	TGCAGCGGGACGGGACAGGGAGGGGTGACCCAGTACTTC
TRBV6-5	TRBJ2-7	NA	NA	15	CASSSAPGGGYEQYF	TGTGCCAGCAGTTCCGCACCCGGGGGCGGGTACGAGCAGTACTTC
TRBV9	TRBJ1-4	NA	NA	14	CASSEGGIGEKLFF	TGTGCCAGCAGCGAGGGGGGTATTGGTGAAAAACTGTTTTTT
TRBV6-4	TRBJ1-2	NA	NA	14	CASSPTGSNYGYTF	TGTGCCAGCAGCCCCACGGGTTCTAACTATGGCTACACCTTC
TRBV18	TRBJ2-3	TRBD1	NA	16	CASSLQGTGGKDTQYF	TGTGCCAGCTCACTACAGGGGACAGGGGGCAAAGATACGCAGTATTTT
TRBV4-2	TRBJ2-5	TRBD2	NA	16	CASSQGGSGGTETQYF	TGTGCCAGCAGCCAAGGGGGTAGCGGGGGGACAGAGACCCAGTACTTC
TRBV5-6	TRBJ1-2	NA	NA	14	CASSLDRDYYGYTF	TGTGCCAGCAGCTTGGACAGGGACTACTATGGCTACACCTTC
TRBV30	TRBJ1-2	NA	NA	14	CAWAERGPNYGYTF	TGTGCCTGGGCCGAACGGGGACCTAACTATGGCTACACCTTC
TRBV7-2	TRBJ2-7	NA	NA	13	CASSRLGLSEQYF	TGTGCCAGCAGCCGCCTGGGTCTCTCCGAGCAGTACTTC
TRBV6-5	TRBJ2-5	NA	NA	14	CASSYSWQTETQYF	TGTGCCAGCAGTTATAGCTGGCAGACAGAGACCCAGTACTTC
TRBV18	TRBJ1-4	NA	NA	17	CASSPPGSEATNEKLFF	TGTGCCAGCTCACCACCGGGCAGTGAAGCAACTAATGAAAAACTGTTTTTT
TRBV6-5	TRBJ1-1	NA	NA	13	CASSREQSAEAFF	TGTGCCAGCAGTAGGGAACAGTCGGCTGAAGCTTTCTTT
TRBV12-3/TRBV12-4	TRBJ1-1	NA	few	12	CASRRVNTEAFF	TGTGCCAGCAGGCGGGTGAACACTGAAGCTTTCTTT
TRBV4-1	TRBJ1-2	NA	NA	16	CASSQDLYRLNYGYTF	TGCGCCAGCAGCCAAGATTTGTACAGGCTCAACTATGGCTACACCTTC
TRBV6-5	TRBJ1-3	TRBD1	few	15	CASSYSGQGADTIYF	TGTGCCAGCAGTTACTCCGGGCAGGGGGCGGACACCATATATTTT
TRBV29-1	TRBJ1-3	NA	NA	14	CSAQTGSSGNTIYF	TGCAGCGCCCAGACGGGGAGCTCTGGAAACACCATATATTTT
TRBV18	TRBJ1-2	TRBD1	NA	15	CASSPTPGGGYGYTF	TGTGCCAGCTCACCGACGCCAGGGGGAGGCTATGGCTACACCTTC
TRBV10-2	TRBJ1-1	NA	NA	14	CASGGARGATEAFF	TGCGCCAGCGGGGGGGCCAGGGGAGCCACTGAAGCTTTCTTT
TRBV9	TRBJ2-2	NA	NA	13	CASSVGGSGELFF	TGTGCCAGCAGCGTAGGAGGGTCCGGGGAGCTGTTTTTT
TRBV3-1/TRBV3-2	TRBJ2-3	NA	NA	14	CASSQDIPWDTQYF	TGTGCCAGCAGCCAAGATATACCCTGGGATACGCAGTATTTT
TRBV3-1/TRBV3-2	TRBJ1-2	NA	once	14	CASSQGVANYGYTF	TGTGCCAGCAGCCAAGGGGTGGCCAATTATGGCTACACCTTC
TRBV6-1	TRBJ1-1	NA	NA	14	CASSERVGQREAFF	TGTGCCAGCAGTGAAAGGGTAGGGCAGAGGGAAGCTTTCTTT
TRBV11-1	TRBJ2-7	NA	NA	13	CASSLDGTYEQYF	TGTGCCAGCAGCCTGGACGGTACCTACGAGCAGTACTTC
TRBV9	TRBJ1-1	NA	NA	16	CASSDALRGANTEAFF	TGTGCCAGCAGCGACGCCCTCCGGGGAGCTAACACTGAAGCTTTCTTT
TRBV5-1	TRBJ1-5	NA	NA	13	CASSWGENQPQHF	TGCGCCAGCAGCTGGGGGGAGAATCAGCCCCAGCATTTT
TRBV2	TRBJ1-1	NA	NA	15	CASSSTVYGNTEAFF	TGTGCCAGCAGTTCGACAGTATACGGGAACACTGAAGCTTTCTTT
TRBV12-3/TRBV12-4	TRBJ1-1	NA	NA	12	CASSFGGGQAFF	TGTGCCAGCAGTTTTGGGGGGGGACAAGCTTTCTTT
TRBV29-1	TRBJ1-2	NA	NA	12	CSVEDGGLGYTF	TGCAGCGTTGAGGATGGAGGGCTGGGCTACACCTTC
TRBV6-1	TRBJ1-4	TRBD1	NA	17	CASSEPLGTATNEKLFF	TGTGCCAGCAGTGAACCTCTCGGGACAGCAACTAATGAAAAACTGTTTTTT
TRBV5-4	TRBJ1-2	TRBD1	few	13	CASSLTGPYGYTF	TGTGCCAGCAGCCTGACAGGGCCCTATGGCTACACCTTC
TRBV9	TRBJ2-7	TRBD2	NA	15	CASSVSGGAVNEQYF	TGTGCCAGCAGCGTAAGCGGGGGGGCCGTCAACGAGCAGTACTTC
TRBV12-3/TRBV12-4	TRBJ1-1	NA	NA	13	CASNKQSFTEAFF	TGTGCCAGCAACAAACAGAGTTTCACTGAAGCTTTCTTT
TRBV4-2	TRBJ1-2	NA	once	15	CASSPKVESNYGYTF	TGTGCCAGCAGCCCTAAGGTGGAAAGTAACTATGGCTACACCTTC
TRBV30	TRBJ1-3	TRBD1	NA	16	CAWISRTGGSGNTIYF	TGTGCCTGGATCTCTCGGACAGGGGGCTCTGGAAACACCATATATTTT
TRBV7-9	TRBJ1-2	NA	NA	14	CASSSTAGTYGYTF	TGTGCCAGCAGCTCCACCGCCGGGACCTATGGCTACACCTTC
TRBV9	TRBJ2-2	TRBD1	few	13	CASSVRGQGELFF	TGTGCCAGCAGCGTAAGGGGGCAGGGGGAGCTGTTTTTT
TRBV4-1	TRBJ2-5	TRBD1	NA	14	CASSPEDREETQYF	TGCGCCAGCAGCCCGGAGGACAGGGAAGAGACCCAGTACTTC
TRBV7-2	TRBJ1-2	TRBD1	NA	14	CASSPRQGNYGYTF	TGTGCCAGCAGCCCAAGACAGGGAAACTATGGCTACACCTTC
TRBV29-1	TRBJ1-2	NA	NA	14	CSAHGASRDYGYTF	TGCAGCGCCCATGGGGCCTCGAGGGACTATGGCTACACCTTC
TRBV5-1	TRBJ1-1	NA	NA	13	CASRLGERAEAFF	TGCGCCAGCCGACTGGGGGAAAGGGCTGAAGCTTTCTTT
TRBV7-9	TRBJ2-2	TRBD2	once	16	CASSSSGGAITGELFF	TGTGCCAGCAGCTCTAGCGGGGGGGCCATCACCGGGGAGCTGTTTTTT
TRBV9	TRBJ2-7	NA	NA	18	CASSVGDGAGQKSYEQYF	TGTGCCAGCAGCGTAGGCGACGGGGCGGGACAGAAATCTTACGAGCAGTACTTC
TRBV6-5	TRBJ2-1	TRBD1	NA	15	CASSLTGGQYNEQFF	TGTGCCAGCAGTCTCACAGGGGGTCAATACAATGAGCAGTTCTTC
TRBV6-5	TRBJ2-1	TRBD2	NA	16	CASSSGWGLAGGEQFF	TGTGCCAGCAGTTCGGGATGGGGACTAGCGGGGGGTGAGCAGTTCTTC
TRBV7-3	TRBJ1-1	NA	NA	15	CASSPSGGPNTEAFF	TGTGCCAGCAGCCCAAGTGGGGGCCCGAACACTGAAGCTTTCTTT